What follows are 23 T cell receptor beta chains derived from one specimen sequenced in a study of blood T cell repertoires in COVID-19. TCRdb keeps only in-frame clones here, not all; method: immunoSEQ multiplex PCR. The sample has 150,000 to 200,000 clones; approximately 86% are singletons. Sequencing input: peripheral blood. The source of these receptors is a man aged 45-60 years with active or convalescent COVID-19.

V usage is TRBV5-4 and J usage is TRBJ2-2; 9 positions agree with TRBD2. The CDR3 has 14 residues. Losses at the gene ends were 6 bases for V and 5 bases for J; bases not matched to a gene: 5. Germline V gives CDR1 SGHNT, CDR2 YYREEE (reference sequence). CDR3 protein: CASMLAGNTGELFF. The CDR3 DNA reads TGTGCCAGCATGCTAGCGGGGAATACCGGGGAGCTGTTTTTT.

The chain carries TRBV10-2 and TRBJ1-6; tentatively, D is TRBD1 (5 bases). The CDR3 contains 13 residues. The germline CDR1 and CDR2 sequences are WSHSY and SAAADI. Trimming took off 8 bases at V and 8 bases at J, with 13 bases between the two ends. CDR3 sequence reads: CASCGAIYSPLHF. The CDR3 DNA is TGCGCCAGCTGCGGGGCCATCTATTCACCCCTCCACTTT.

The rearrangement uses TRBV14 and TRBJ1-2, with 8 bases identical to TRBD1. The V gene's germline CDR1 is SGHDN and CDR2 FVKESK. The trim removed 1 base at V and 4 bases at J, leaving 8 bases unmatched. CDR3 length: 16 residues. CDR3 region: CASSQAGTGGGYGYTF. CDR3 nucleotide sequence: TGTGCCAGCAGCCAAGCGGGGACAGGCGGCGGCTATGGCTACACCTTC.

With regard to this clone: The sample has other DNA sequences that encode this CDR3 too. The CDR3 is CASSRGGGNPGELFF. The CDR3 bases are TGTGCCAGCAGCCGGGGGGGCGGTAACCCCGGGGAGCTGTTTTTT. The V gene is TRBV4-2, the J gene TRBJ2-2; TRBD2 might be the D (7 bases). Germline lookup yields CDR1 LGHNA and CDR2 YNFKEQ. Trimming left V 4 bases short and J 6 bases short, with 15 bases between. The CDR3 totals 15 residues.

J is TRBJ2-3 and V is TRBV5-4; TRBD1 might be the D (6 bases). Looked up from germline, CDR1 is SGHNT and CDR2 is YYREEE (reference sequence). The CDR3 covers 15 residues. V gave up 6 bases and J gave up 0 bases, with 14 bases separating them. The CDR3 DNA is TGTGCCAGCACCCTTACAGGACAGAGCACAGATACGCAGTATTTT. It encodes CASTLTGQSTDTQYF.

The V call is TRBV6-5, the J call TRBJ2-3, with a possible D match to TRBD2 (6 bases). V shed 7 bases and J shed 3 bases, with 17 bases lying between them. CDR3 length equals 15 residues. Germline V gives CDR1 MNHEY, CDR2 SVGAGI. The CDR3 reads CASTPRDSRTDTQYF. DNA for the CDR3: TGTGCCAGCACCCCCCGGGACTCGCGGACAGATACGCAGTATTTT.

The chain is built from TRBV9 and TRBJ2-3; tentative D call: TRBD2 (7 bases). The germline CDR1 and CDR2 sequences are SGDLS and YYNGEE. The CDR3 is 19 amino acids. V lost 2 bases and J 0 bases, leaving 22 bases between the germline ends. CDR3 residues: CASSVPDSASGGSTDTQYF. The DNA of the CDR3 is TGTGCCAGCAGCGTGCCCGATAGTGCCTCGGGGGGCAGCACAGATACGCAGTATTTT.

The chain combines TRBV7-3 with TRBJ2-1, with TRBD2 identical over 7 bases. The CDR3 loop spans 16 amino acids. Germline assignment: CDR1 SGHTA and CDR2 FQGTGA. Trimming removed 2 bases from V and 4 bases from J; junction bases left unmatched: 8. The CDR3 DNA follows: TGTGCCAGCAGCTTAGCAGCGGGGAGCCAATACAATGAGCAGTTCTTC. Translation: CASSLAAGSQYNEQFF. Supplemented by reference TRBV7-3 and TRBJ2-1, the full variable domain reads GAGVSQTPSNKVTEKGKYVELRCDPISGHTALYWYRQSLGQGPEFLIYFQGTGAADDSGLPNDRFFAVRPEGSVSTLKIQRTERGDSAVYLCASSLAAGSQYNEQFFGPGTRLTVL.

The V call is TRBV6-1, the J call TRBJ1-4, with 7 bases aligning to TRBD1. This CDR3 is built from 16 residues. The germline V gene encodes CDR1 MNHNS and CDR2 SASEGT. Unmatched junction bases numbered 6, after V lost 1 base and J lost 4 bases. The DNA of the CDR3 is TGTGCCAGCAGTGAAGGACAGGGCTTGGGTAATGAAAAACTGTTTTTT. It specifies CASSEGQGLGNEKLFF.

A few counts support this clone. The chain couples TRBV7-9 to TRBJ2-7; D may be TRBD2 (7 bases). The germline CDR1 and CDR2 sequences are SEHNR and FQNEAQ (reference sequence). The V end lost 2 bases, the J end lost 4 bases, and 15 bases lay between the germline ends. CDR3 length: 15 amino acids. The CDR3 DNA reads TGTGCCAGCAGCTTAAAGGGGGGACTAATTTACGAGCAGTACTTC. Translating gives CASSLKGGLIYEQYF.

The rearrangement links TRBV3-1 (or the pseudogene TRBV3-2) to TRBJ1-4, with a weak D call TRBD1 (6 bases). CDR3 length: 14 residues. CDR1 is LGHDT and CDR2 is YNNKEL in the germline V gene (reference sequence). Trimming pared 4 bases from V and 5 bases from J, leaving 11 bases between. The CDR3 protein is CASSRRDINEKLFF. CDR3 nucleotide sequence: TGTGCCAGCAGCCGCCGGGACATAAATGAAAAACTGTTTTTT.

V gene TRBV3-1 (or the pseudogene TRBV3-2) combines with J gene TRBJ2-5, with 8 bases matching TRBD1. Germline V lookup: CDR1 LGHDT, CDR2 YNNKEL (reference sequence). The V and J ends lost 6 bases and 4 bases, in that order; junction bases with no gene match: 7. CDR3 length: 14 residues. The CDR3 region is CASSSTGGSETQYF. CDR3 nucleotides: TGTGCCAGCAGTTCAACAGGGGGGTCAGAGACCCAGTACTTC.

This clone was recorded a few times. The chain couples TRBV19 to TRBJ2-1; TRBD2 matches at 8 bases. The CDR3 spans 18 residues. CDR1 LNHDA and CDR2 SQIVND come from the germline V gene (reference sequence). Trimming cost V 4 bases and J 2 bases; bases outside gene matches: 13. CDR3 protein: CASSTPRLRAGAYNEQFF. As DNA, the CDR3 is TGTGCCAGTAGTACGCCCAGACTTCGAGCGGGAGCCTACAATGAGCAGTTCTTC. The full variable domain, with the rest looked up from reference TRBV19 and TRBJ2-1, is DGGITQSPKYLFRKEGQNVTLSCEQNLNHDAMYWYRQDPGQGLRLIYYSQIVNDFQKGDIAEGYSVSREKKESFPLTVTSAQKNPTAFYLCASSTPRLRAGAYNEQFFGPGTRLTVL.

Only a few counts were recorded for this clone. The chain uses TRBV6-6 and TRBJ2-3; 10 bases are shared with TRBD2. The CDR3 contains 16 residues. The J segment lost 4 bases and the V segment lost 5 bases, leaving 9 bases of the junction unmatched. Germline values: CDR1 MNHNY, CDR2 SVGAGI (reference sequence). The CDR3 region is CASSNLLAGVSDTQYF. CDR3 in DNA: TGTGCCAGCAGTAACCTTCTAGCGGGAGTGTCAGATACGCAGTATTTT.

The chain carries TRBV25-1 and TRBJ1-1; D unclear. Germline V CDR1 and CDR2: MGHDK, SYGVNS. The CDR3 runs to 15 residues. The V gene lost 3 bases and the J gene lost 1 base, with 12 bases spanning the gap. CDR3 DNA: TGTGCCAGCAGTGATTTCCACGGTGGGAACACTGAAGCTTTCTTT. Amino acid sequence: CASSDFHGGNTEAFF.

This chain uses TRBV4-1 with TRBJ2-3; 9 bases agree with TRBD2. Trimming at V came to 1 base and at J to 5 bases, leaving 7 bases not matched to a gene. Looked up from germline, CDR1 is MGHRA and CDR2 is YSYEKL. This CDR3 spans 16 amino acids. CDR3 DNA: TGCGCCAGCAGCCAAGGCGGCGGGGGGGCTCAAGATACGCAGTATTTT. This sequence encodes CASSQGGGGAQDTQYF.

This chain joins TRBV10-3 and TRBJ2-2; 7 bases match TRBD1. CDR3 length: 15 amino acids. The V segment lost 2 bases and the J segment 2 bases; nucleotides outside the gene matches: 2. CDR1 and CDR2 from the germline V gene are ENHRY and SYGVKD. The CDR3 loop reads CAISERQGNTGELFF. CDR3 DNA: TGTGCCATCAGTGAGAGACAGGGAAACACCGGGGAGCTGTTTTTT.

The genes are TRBV6-5 and TRBJ1-5; 7 bases map to TRBD1. The germline V gene has CDR1 MNHEY and CDR2 SVGAGI. V lost 6 bases, J lost 5 bases, and 7 bases stayed unmatched. The CDR3 is 14 amino acids. Here the CDR3 DNA reads TGTGCCAGCAGCCCCCCAGGGGGAGATCAGCCCCAGCATTTT. It encodes CASSPPGGDQPQHF.

This clone appeared a few times. The chain recombines TRBV2 with TRBJ2-1; 7 positions agree with TRBD1. This CDR3 has 15 amino acids. V dropped 4 bases and J dropped 4; count of bases not matched to a gene: 7. In germline, CDR1 is SNHLY, CDR2 FYNNEI. Here the CDR3 DNA reads TGTGCCAGCAGTGGACAGGGTGGGATATACAATGAGCAGTTCTTC. Amino acids: CASSGQGGIYNEQFF.

This chain links TRBV2 with TRBJ1-1, with 9 bases matching TRBD1. The CDR3 loop spans 16 amino acids. Germline assignment: CDR1 SNHLY and CDR2 FYNNEI. V gave up 6 bases and J gave up 5 bases; unmatched junction bases: 13. This CDR3 is CASRTPPDRGETEAFF. The DNA for the CDR3 is TGTGCCAGCAGGACCCCCCCGGACAGGGGAGAAACTGAAGCTTTCTTT. Drawing the rest from reference TRBV2 and TRBJ1-1, the complete variable domain is EPEVTQTPSHQVTQMGQEVILRCVPISNHLYFYWYRQILGQKVEFLVSFYNNEISEKSEIFDDQFSVERPDGSNFTLKIRSTKLEDSAMYFCASRTPPDRGETEAFFGQGTRLTVV.

This chain links TRBV6-5 with TRBJ1-2, with 9 positions matching TRBD1. CDR1 is MNHEY and CDR2 is SVGAGI in the germline V gene. The J segment lost 6 bases and the V segment lost 4 bases, leaving 3 bases of the junction unmatched. The CDR3 runs to 13 residues. The CDR3 DNA is TGTGCCAGCAGTTCCGGACAGGGGAATGGCTACACCTTC. Protein: CASSSGQGNGYTF.

CDR3 coding DNA: TGCGCCAGCGGCCGGGGGGGCCCCGATGTCAATGAGCAGTTCTTC. The encoded protein is CASGRGGPDVNEQFF. The J gene is TRBJ2-1, the V gene TRBV5-1, with TRBD2 matching 8 bases. Germline trimming cut 7 bases from V and 6 bases from J; bases unmatched to any gene: 12. The CDR3 spans 15 residues. The V gene's germline CDR1 is SGHRS and CDR2 YFSETQ. Variable domain in full (rest from reference TRBV5-1 and TRBJ2-1): KAGVTQTPRYLIKTRGQQVTLSCSPISGHRSVSWYQQTPGQGLQFLFEYFSETQRNKGNFPGRFSGRQFSNSRSEMNVSTLELGDSALYLCASGRGGPDVNEQFFGPGTRLTVL.

The chain recombines TRBV5-1 with TRBJ2-5, with D perhaps matching TRBD1 (6 bases). V was clipped by 2 bases and J by 5 bases, with 16 bases between them. The CDR3 has 15 amino acids. Germline-derived CDR1 and CDR2 are SGHRS and YFSETQ. This chain's CDR3 is CASSFSLTGWETQYF. CDR3 coding DNA: TGCGCCAGCAGCTTTAGTTTAACAGGGTGGGAGACCCAGTACTTC. The full variable domain, completed using reference TRBV5-1 and TRBJ2-5, is KAGVTQTPRYLIKTRGQQVTLSCSPISGHRSVSWYQQTPGQGLQFLFEYFSETQRNKGNFPGRFSGRQFSNSRSEMNVSTLELGDSALYLCASSFSLTGWETQYFGPGTRLLVL.